The 9 T cell receptor beta chains listed next were all sequenced from one sample in a study of regulatory T cells in long-lasting Graves disease. Arm-PCR of CDR3 regions with iRepertoire HTBI primers generated TCR beta libraries. TCRdb independently ran MiXCR on the multiplex PCR reads; one entry per CDR3 protein. This table holds approximately 470,000 distinct CDR3 sequences, 15% to 20% found once. Stated time point: newly diagnosed GD, antithyroid drugs for less than 3 months. With RNA extracted from PBMCs as input, the TCR library was made. The same specimen was also included in a second study, on T cells in Graves' hyperthyroidism and ophthalmopathy.

The sample consisted of peripheral blood mononuclear cells (PBMCs), taken at new diagnosis, from a patient treated with antithyroid drugs. These receptors were collected from a man aged 35 to 55 with Graves disease.

V and J are TRBV2 and TRBJ1-6; maybe TRBD1 (6 bases). CDR1 is SNHLY, CDR2 FYNNEI, per germline. The CDR3 totals 17 residues. Trimming took off 7 bases at V and 2 bases at J, with 18 bases between the two ends. CDR3 loop: CASTLGAFGTYNSPLHF. The CDR3 nucleotides read TGTGCCAGCACCTTGGGGGCTTTTGGAACCTATAATTCACCCCTCCACTTT.

At least ten counts were recorded for this clonotype. The V call is TRBV7-9, the J call TRBJ2-3; 7 nucleotides agree with TRBD1. Germline V lookup: CDR1 SEHNR, CDR2 FQNEAQ (reference sequence). The V gene end was trimmed by 2 bases and the J gene end by 6 bases; junction bases not matched to a gene: 8. The CDR3 covers 15 residues. CDR3 coding DNA: TGTGCCAGCAGCTTAAACCGACAGGGTTCCGATACGCAGTATTTT. Protein: CASSLNRQGSDTQYF. Full variable domain (remainder filled in from reference TRBV7-9 and TRBJ2-3): DTGVSQNPRHKITKRGQNVTFRCDPISEHNRLYWYRQTLGQGPEFLTYFQNEAQLEKSRLLSDRFSAERPKGSFSTLEIQRTEQGDSAMYLCASSLNRQGSDTQYFGPGTRLTVL.

This clonotype was observed many times. The chain combines TRBV7-8 with TRBJ2-7; TRBD2 matches 13 bases. Germline loops: CDR1 SGHVS, CDR2 FQNEAQ. This CDR3 is built from 15 residues. With 5 bases clipped from V and 5 bases from J, the junction kept 6 bases outside the gene matches. CDR3 region: CASSGGLAGIHEQYF. CDR3 bases: TGTGCCAGCAGCGGGGGACTAGCGGGAATACACGAGCAGTACTTC.

This clonotype was recorded a few times. This chain links TRBV9 with TRBJ2-1; possibly TRBD2 for D (6 bases). Trimming cost V 0 bases and J 4 bases, with 11 bases left between them. The germline V gene encodes CDR1 SGDLS and CDR2 YYNGEE. This CDR3 spans 15 amino acids. The CDR3 is CASSVEGLGYNEQFF. The CDR3 region has the DNA TGTGCCAGCAGCGTAGAGGGACTGGGTTACAATGAGCAGTTCTTC. Full variable domain (rest looked up from reference TRBV9 and TRBJ2-1): DSGVTQTPKHLITATGQRVTLRCSPRSGDLSVYWYQQSLDQGLQFLIQYYNGEERAKGNILERFSAQQFPDLHSELNLSSLELGDSALYFCASSVEGLGYNEQFFGPGTRLTVL.

This clonotype was recorded at least ten times. The rearrangement uses TRBV11-3 and TRBJ2-3; possibly TRBD1 for D (6 bases). Per the germline V gene, CDR1 is SGHNT and CDR2 is YENEEA. The CDR3 has 15 residues. The germline V and J ends were trimmed by 4 bases and 5 bases, with 16 bases remaining between them. This CDR3 is CASSSQGPSGDTQYF. CDR3 DNA sequence: TGTGCCAGCAGCTCGCAGGGGCCCTCTGGAGATACGCAGTATTTT.

In its sample, this clonotype was seen a few times. V and J are TRBV30 and TRBJ1-2, with TRBD1 identical over 7 bases. The CDR3 loop spans 13 amino acids. Germline trimming cut 7 bases from V and 2 bases from J; bases unmatched to any gene: 7. The germline V gene has CDR1 GTSNPN and CDR2 SVGIG (reference sequence). In nucleotides, the CDR3 is TGTGCCTTTCCATCCAGGGGGAACTATGGCTACACCTTC. This gives the protein CAFPSRGNYGYTF.

This clonotype was found many times. The gene calls are TRBV20-1 and TRBJ1-5; TRBD1 agrees at 8 bases. The V gene's germline CDR1 is DFQATT and CDR2 SNEGSKA (reference sequence). The J segment lost 2 bases and the V segment lost 8 bases, leaving 5 bases of the junction unmatched. The CDR3 runs 13 residues. CDR3 DNA sequence: TGCAGTACCAGGGGGCAGGGCAATCAGCCCCAGCATTTT. Encoded protein: CSTRGQGNQPQHF.

This clonotype has a count of ten or more. The chain uses TRBV28 and TRBJ2-1, with D possibly being TRBD2 (5 bases). Germline lookup yields CDR1 MDHEN and CDR2 SYDVKM. V was trimmed by 3 bases and J by 7 bases, leaving 13 bases between them. The CDR3 runs to 14 residues. The CDR3 coding sequence is TGTGCCAGCAGTTTGCTAGCCCGAGGGAATGAGCAGTTCTTC. Translation gives CASSLLARGNEQFF. The full variable domain, its missing parts supplied by reference TRBV28 and TRBJ2-1, is DVKVTQSSRYLVKRTGEKVFLECVQDMDHENMFWYRQDPGLGLRLIYFSYDVKMKEKGDIPEGYSVSREKKERFSLILESASTNQTSMYLCASSLLARGNEQFFGPGTRLTVL.

This clonotype was observed many times. The rearrangement links TRBV3-1 to TRBJ2-1; TRBD2 might be the D (6 bases). Trimming left V 4 bases short and J 5 bases short, with 21 bases between. The CDR3 sequence is 17 residues long. CDR1 is LGHDT, CDR2 YNNKEL, per germline (reference sequence). CDR3 DNA: TGTGCCAGCAGCCCGAGGTGGCGGACCCGGAGGGACAATGAGCAGTTCTTC. This sequence encodes CASSPRWRTRRDNEQFF.